A selection of T cell receptor beta chains follows, all from one sample in a study of blood T cell repertoires in COVID-19. TCRdb's table, derived via immunoSEQ multiplex PCR, lists solely in-frame clones and lacks some. The repertoire holds some 160,000 clones, with approximately 82% as singletons. Sequenced material: peripheral blood. All receptors come from a woman in her seventies who had recovered from COVID-19. CDR3s leave out the opening cysteine and the closing phenylalanine or tryptophan. A D gene is named only where the DNA matches it firmly.

V gene	D gene	J gene	CDR3 protein
TRBV3-1/TRBV3-2	.	TRBJ1-2	ASSQEVRVRGYT
TRBV18	TRBD2	TRBJ2-3	ASASGGSTDTQY
TRBV3-1/TRBV3-2	TRBD1	TRBJ1-5	ASSKGGQGGNQPQH
TRBV5-6	TRBD1	TRBJ1-2	ASSPDRDRRWGYT
TRBV5-1	TRBD1	TRBJ1-1	ASSLAGQTTEAF
TRBV19	.	TRBJ2-3	ASSPFRPGGRDTQY
TRBV5-6	TRBD2	TRBJ2-3	ASSPEGIAGGGDTQY
TRBV9	.	TRBJ1-5	ASSVSVVGLGPT
TRBV7-2	TRBD1	TRBJ2-5	ASSPGQGAWETQY
TRBV2	TRBD1	TRBJ1-2	ASSLEGALYGYT
TRBV7-2	TRBD1	TRBJ2-7	ASSTDRDPSYEQY
TRBV13	TRBD2	TRBJ2-1	ASSLEVSGAYNEQF
TRBV5-1	.	TRBJ2-2	ASSLVPGAANTGELF
TRBV3-1/TRBV3-2	TRBD2	TRBJ2-3	ASSARLAGSADTQY
TRBV7-9	.	TRBJ1-4	ASSLVPTNEKLF
TRBV19	.	TRBJ1-1	ASTVAGGAGTEAF
TRBV6-5	TRBD1	TRBJ1-2	ASRDRGPGGYT
TRBV20-1	.	TRBJ2-7	SASPTTGAGEQY
TRBV7-3	.	TRBJ2-1	ASSLADSSYNEQF
TRBV12-3/TRBV12-4	.	TRBJ1-1	ASSFGGGPVAF
TRBV5-1	TRBD1	TRBJ1-2	ASSGTGTARYGYT
TRBV28	.	TRBJ2-5	ASSLPRGETQY
TRBV7-9	TRBD1	TRBJ1-2	ASSPRQGAYGYT
TRBV19	TRBD2	TRBJ2-3	AGSRGASGRAGRDTQY
TRBV5-4	.	TRBJ2-1	ASSHKGPYNEQF
TRBV29-1	.	TRBJ1-1	SVRRDRNTEAF
TRBV18	.	TRBJ2-2	ASSPGGPNTGELF
TRBV7-3	.	TRBJ2-1	ASSLMAGWGDEQF
TRBV9	TRBD1	TRBJ2-1	ASSVRQGNNEQF
TRBV19	TRBD2	TRBJ2-5	ATRGREGYQETQY
TRBV5-1	TRBD2	TRBJ2-3	ASSLGTSGLTDTQY
TRBV30	.	TRBJ1-3	AWSPDSSGNTIY
TRBV3-1/TRBV3-2	.	TRBJ1-1	ASSQEVGAAF
TRBV12-3/TRBV12-4	.	TRBJ2-7	ASSIAPLYEQY
TRBV2	TRBD1	TRBJ2-7	ASSTQGPTYEQY
TRBV19	TRBD1	TRBJ2-1	ASSRYGDSQYNEQF
TRBV29-1	.	TRBJ1-2	SVVLAGAYGYT
TRBV24-1	TRBD1	TRBJ1-2	ATSDPTGTQGAGGYGYT
TRBV10-3	.	TRBJ2-1	AISGPRGQF
TRBV5-1	TRBD2	TRBJ2-3	ASSSPTSGRADTQY
TRBV18	.	TRBJ1-1	ASSPPTRTLEAF
TRBV24-1	.	TRBJ2-3	ATSGPAGLRADTDTQY
TRBV30	TRBD1	TRBJ1-1	AWSLQGAWAEAF
TRBV3-1/TRBV3-2	TRBD1	TRBJ1-3	ASSQDPTGGNRRNTIY
TRBV3-1/TRBV3-2	.	TRBJ2-2	ASNNRLTGELF
TRBV11-2	.	TRBJ1-2	ASSPSAGARGYT
TRBV28	TRBD1	TRBJ2-5	ASSPLDRVRETQY
TRBV20-1	TRBD2	TRBJ2-5	SASWLAGGETQY
TRBV7-9	.	TRBJ2-7	ASSPLRAGVN
TRBV5-1	.	TRBJ2-3	ASSWSGGDTQY
TRBV9	.	TRBJ2-7	ASSVGITGLSNEQY
TRBV5-1	TRBD1	TRBJ2-7	ASSLGGGTGAYEQY
TRBV5-1	TRBD2	TRBJ2-1	ASSLVGGLGGTSYNEQF
TRBV6-2/TRBV6-3	TRBD2	TRBJ2-5	ASSYGGSGGTQY